This TCR beta chain was found in a study of response to subunit inactivated influenza vaccine. TCRdb reprocessed the RT-PCR reads with MiXCR, giving one entry per CDR3 protein. The data hold roughly 500,000 distinct CDR3 sequences, with roughly 23% observed a single time. The germline CDR1 and CDR2 sequences are MNHEY and SVGAGI. The V gene lost 4 bases and the J gene lost 1 base, with 19 bases spanning the gap. The CDR3 totals 17 residues. The sample holds a few counts of this clonotype. This TCR was sampled from a man in his fifties or sixties who received an inactivated influenza vaccine. The chain recombines TRBV6-5 with TRBJ1-1; weak D call: TRBD1 (6 bases). The specimen was CD4+ T cells sorted from PBMCs, collected about 5 days after vaccination. CDR3 sequence reads: CASSFAGTKGGNTEAFF. CDR3 nucleotide sequence: TGTGCCAGCAGTTTTGCCGGGACAAAGGGTGGGAACACTGAAGCTTTCTTT.